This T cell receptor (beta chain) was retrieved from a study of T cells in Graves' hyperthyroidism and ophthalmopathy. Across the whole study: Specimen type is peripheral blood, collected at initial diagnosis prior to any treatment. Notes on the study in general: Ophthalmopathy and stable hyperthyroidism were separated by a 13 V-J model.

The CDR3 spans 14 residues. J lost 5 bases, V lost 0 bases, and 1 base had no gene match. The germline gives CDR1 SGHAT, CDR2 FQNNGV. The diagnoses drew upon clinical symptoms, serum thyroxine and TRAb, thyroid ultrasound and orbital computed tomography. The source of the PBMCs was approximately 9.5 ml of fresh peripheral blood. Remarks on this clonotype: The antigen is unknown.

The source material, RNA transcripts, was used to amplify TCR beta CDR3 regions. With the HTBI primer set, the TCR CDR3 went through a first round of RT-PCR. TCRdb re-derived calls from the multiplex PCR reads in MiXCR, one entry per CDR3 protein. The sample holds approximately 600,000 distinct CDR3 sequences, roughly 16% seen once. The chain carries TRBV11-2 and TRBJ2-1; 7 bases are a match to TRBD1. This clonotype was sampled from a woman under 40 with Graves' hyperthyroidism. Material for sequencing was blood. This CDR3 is CASSLDDRDNEQFF. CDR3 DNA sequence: TGTGCCAGCAGCTTAGATGACAGGGACAATGAGCAGTTCTTC.